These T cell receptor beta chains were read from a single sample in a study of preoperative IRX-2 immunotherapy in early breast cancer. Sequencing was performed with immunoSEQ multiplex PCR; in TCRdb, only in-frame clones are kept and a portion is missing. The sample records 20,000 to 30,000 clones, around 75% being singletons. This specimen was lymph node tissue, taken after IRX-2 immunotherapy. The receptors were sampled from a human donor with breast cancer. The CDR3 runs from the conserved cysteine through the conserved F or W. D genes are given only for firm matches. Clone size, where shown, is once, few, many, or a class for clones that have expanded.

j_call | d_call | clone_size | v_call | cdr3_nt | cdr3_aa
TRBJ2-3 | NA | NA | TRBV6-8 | TGTGCCAGCAGCGAGGCACTAAGACTTAGCACAGATACGCAGTATTTT | CASSEALRLSTDTQYF
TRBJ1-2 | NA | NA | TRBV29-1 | TGCAGCGTTTTAGGGACACCGAACTATGGCTACACCTTC | CSVLGTPNYGYTF
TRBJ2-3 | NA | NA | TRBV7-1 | TGTGCCAGCAGCTTCGACACTTATAGCACAGATACGCAGTATTTT | CASSFDTYSTDTQYF
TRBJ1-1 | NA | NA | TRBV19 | TGTGCCAGTAGTCAAGCAGGGCTGAACACTGAAGCTTTCTTT | CASSQAGLNTEAFF
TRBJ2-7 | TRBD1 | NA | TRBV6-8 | TGTGCCAGCAGTCATTTCCGGGACAGGGGCTCCTACGAGCAGTACTTC | CASSHFRDRGSYEQYF
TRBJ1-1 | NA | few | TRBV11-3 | TGTGCCAGCAGCATCCAATTACAGGGGAACACTGAAGCTTTCTTT | CASSIQLQGNTEAFF
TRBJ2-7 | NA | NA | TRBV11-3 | TGTGCCAGCAGCTTGGGTCAGGCTCCTTACGAGCAGTACTTC | CASSLGQAPYEQYF
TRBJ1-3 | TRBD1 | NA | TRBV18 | TGTGCCAACTCACCCTCAGGACAGGTTATTGGAAACACCATATATTTT | CANSPSGQVIGNTIYF
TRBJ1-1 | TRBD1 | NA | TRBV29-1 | TGCAGTTTTATCACCGGGACAGGGTTCGCCCTAGGCACTGAAGCTTTCTTT | CSFITGTGFALGTEAFF
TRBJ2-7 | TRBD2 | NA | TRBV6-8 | TGTGCCAGCAGTGCGGGACTAGTCACTTCCTACGAGCAGTACTTC | CASSAGLVTSYEQYF
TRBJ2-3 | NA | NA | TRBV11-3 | TGTGCCAGCAGTCGGACCCTGGATGCAGATACGCAGTATTTT | CASSRTLDADTQYF
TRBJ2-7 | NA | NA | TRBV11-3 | TGTGCCAGCAGCAAGGGGGGGGACAGATCCACCTACGAGCAGTACTTC | CASSKGGDRSTYEQYF
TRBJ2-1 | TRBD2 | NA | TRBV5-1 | TGCGCCAGCAGCTGGCCGGGACTAGCGGGAGCCGACAATGAGCAGTTCTTC | CASSWPGLAGADNEQFF
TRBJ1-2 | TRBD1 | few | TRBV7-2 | TGTGCCAGCAGCCAGGGGGAAGTCTATGGCTACACCTTC | CASSQGEVYGYTF
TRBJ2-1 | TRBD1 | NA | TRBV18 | TGTGCCAGCTCACCACCAAGACAGGGAATATACAATGAGCAGTTCTTC | CASSPPRQGIYNEQFF
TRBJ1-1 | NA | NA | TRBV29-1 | TGCAGCGCCGCCCTGGGGGCGGTGAACACTGAAGCTTTCTTT | CSAALGAVNTEAFF
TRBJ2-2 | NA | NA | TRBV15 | TGTGCCACCAGCACTCAAGGGGGCGGGGCGAACACCGGGGAGCTGTTTTTT | CATSTQGGGANTGELFF
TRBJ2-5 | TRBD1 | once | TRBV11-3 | TGTGCCAGCAGCTTAGTAGGGGGCTTGGAGACCCAGTACTTC | CASSLVGGLETQYF
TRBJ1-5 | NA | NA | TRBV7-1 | TGTGCCAGCAGCGAAATTAGCAATCAGCCCCAGCATTTT | CASSEISNQPQHF
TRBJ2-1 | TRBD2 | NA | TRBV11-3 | TGTGTCAGCAGCTTAGGAGGCGGGAGGGTTATGGATGAGCAGTTCTTC | CVSSLGGGRVMDEQFF
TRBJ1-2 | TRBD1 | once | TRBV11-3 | TGTGCCAGCAGCTTGGTGCAGGGGGTCTACTATGGCTACACCTTC | CASSLVQGVYYGYTF
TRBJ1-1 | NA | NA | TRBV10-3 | TGTGCCATCAGTGAGTCGAAGACTCCTCACATGAACACTGAAGCTTTCTTT | CAISESKTPHMNTEAFF
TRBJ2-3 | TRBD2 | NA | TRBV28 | TGTGCCAGCAGTTTAGAGGCGGGAGAGGATACGCAGTATTTT | CASSLEAGEDTQYF
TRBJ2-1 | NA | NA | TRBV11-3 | TGTGCCAGCAGCTCCTCGAGCTCCTACAATGAGCAGTTCTTC | CASSSSSSYNEQFF
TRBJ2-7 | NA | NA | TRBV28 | TGTGCCATCCAACGCCCCCTTCTAGCGCGGGGAAACGAGCAGTACTTC | CAIQRPLLARGNEQYF
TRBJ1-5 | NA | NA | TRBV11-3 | TGTGCCAGCAGCTCCGGGGGCCTCGCTCAGCCCCAGCATTTT | CASSSGGLAQPQHF
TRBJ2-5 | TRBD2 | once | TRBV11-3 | TGTGCCAGCAGCTTGGTGGGGGGAGGGCAAGAGACCCAGTACTTC | CASSLVGGGQETQYF
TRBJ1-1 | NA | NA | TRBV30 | TGTGCCTGGAGAGAGTCCACTGAAGCTTTCTTT | CAWRESTEAFF
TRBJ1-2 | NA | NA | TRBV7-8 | TGTGCCAGCAGCTTCGACATGTTCTATGGCTACACCTTC | CASSFDMFYGYTF
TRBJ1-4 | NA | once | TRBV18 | TGTGCCAGCTCACCGGGACAAGCAACTAATGAAAAACTGTTTTTT | CASSPGQATNEKLFF
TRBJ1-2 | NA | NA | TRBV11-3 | TGTGCCAGCACCCTCAGCGACAGACAAACGACGGGCTACACCTTC | CASTLSDRQTTGYTF
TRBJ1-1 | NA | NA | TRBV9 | TGTGCCAGCATCCCATCCCGGGCAGGGTGGGGAGACACTGAAGCTTTCTTT | CASIPSRAGWGDTEAFF
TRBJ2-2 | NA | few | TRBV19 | TGTGCCAGCAAAGAGTCTGGTCCCTCCGGGGAGCTGTTTTTT | CASKESGPSGELFF
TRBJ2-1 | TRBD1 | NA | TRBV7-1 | TGTGCCAGCAGCTTGAACAGGGACAGCAATGAGCAGTTCTTC | CASSLNRDSNEQFF
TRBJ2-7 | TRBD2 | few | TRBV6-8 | TGTGCCAGCAGTTACGTCCTAGCGGGACTCTACGAGCAGTACTTC | CASSYVLAGLYEQYF
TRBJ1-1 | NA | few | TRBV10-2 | TGCGCCAGCAGTGAGTGGAACAGGGAAGCTTTCTTT | CASSEWNREAFF
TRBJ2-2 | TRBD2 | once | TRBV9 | TGTGCCAGCAGCGTCGGCGGGACTAGCCTCACCGGGGAGCTGTTTTTT | CASSVGGTSLTGELFF
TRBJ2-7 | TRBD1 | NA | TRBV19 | TGTGCCAGTAGACAACAGGGGGCCCACGAGCAGTACTTC | CASRQQGAHEQYF
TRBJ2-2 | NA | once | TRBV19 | TGTGCCAGTAGTAACCGCGGGCGGGGAACCGGGGAGCTGTTTTTT | CASSNRGRGTGELFF
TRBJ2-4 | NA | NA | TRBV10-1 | TGCGCCAGCAACCAGGGTGGGAGCATTCAGTACTTC | CASNQGGSIQYF
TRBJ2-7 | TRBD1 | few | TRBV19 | TGTGCCAGTAGTGCCGGACAGGGTTACGAGCAGTACTTC | CASSAGQGYEQYF
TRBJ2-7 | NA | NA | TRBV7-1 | TGTGCCAGCAGCTTATCCTCGGGCATCATTCCCGAGCAGTACTTC | CASSLSSGIIPEQYF
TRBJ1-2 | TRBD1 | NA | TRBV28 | TGTGCCAGCAGTGTCGGGACAGGTCAAGGCTACACCTTC | CASSVGTGQGYTF
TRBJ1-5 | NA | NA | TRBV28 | TGTGCCAGCAGTTTAGAGAATCAGCCCCAGCATTTT | CASSLENQPQHF
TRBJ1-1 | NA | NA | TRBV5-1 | TGCGCCAGCAGCCCCTACGGGGAAAACACTGAAGCTTTCTTT | CASSPYGENTEAFF
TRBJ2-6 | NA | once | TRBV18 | TGTGCCAGCTCACGCGGGGGCGCTGGGGCCAACGTCCTGACTTTC | CASSRGGAGANVLTF